The 2 T cell receptor beta chains presented below share a single source sample, sequenced in a study of cytomegalovirus exposure and HLA in healthy donors. PCR used 60 Vbeta primers and 13 Jbeta primers. TCRdb's table, derived via immunoSEQ multiplex PCR, lists solely in-frame clones and lacks some. This sample has 150,000 to 200,000 clones; 70% to 80% occur once, and the top ten carry about 1.5%. Sequencing was performed on PBMCs. The receptors come from a woman aged 30 to 39 in good health and CMV-seropositive.

The V call is TRBV14, the J call TRBJ2-1; TRBD2 agrees at 7 bases. The CDR3 is made up of 16 amino acids. CDR1 and CDR2 (germline): SGHDN, FVKESK. J lost 6 bases, V lost 0 bases, and 8 bases had no gene match. The DNA for the CDR3 is TGTGCCAGCAGCCAAGATCGGGGACTACGCCCCAATGAGCAGTTCTTC. Its protein product is CASSQDRGLRPNEQFF.

The J gene is TRBJ1-1, the V gene TRBV6-5, with TRBD1 as a possible D gene (5 bases). Trimming left V 2 bases short and J 5 bases short, with 15 bases between. Germline V lookup: CDR1 MNHEY, CDR2 SVGAGI. CDR3 length equals 15 residues. The CDR3 here is CASSYEEPGWTEAFF. CDR3 bases: TGTGCCAGCAGTTACGAAGAGCCAGGGTGGACTGAAGCTTTCTTT.